This TCR beta chain was sequenced for a study of blood T cell repertoires in COVID-19. Generated by immunoSEQ multiplex PCR, the TCRdb table keeps only in-frame clones and is missing some. The table records under 120,000 clones, approximately 85% of them present only once. Germline assignment: CDR1 SNHLY and CDR2 FYNNEI. This CDR3 has 13 residues. V lost 5 bases to trimming and J lost 4 bases, with 11 bases between them. This chain joins TRBV2 and TRBJ1-1, with D uncertain. The source of this sequence is a human donor in a cohort sampled during active COVID-19. The sequenced sample was peripheral blood. The CDR3 spells CASSQDRGTEAFF. The CDR3 nucleotides read TGTGCCAGCAGTCAGGACCGGGGCACTGAAGCTTTCTTT.